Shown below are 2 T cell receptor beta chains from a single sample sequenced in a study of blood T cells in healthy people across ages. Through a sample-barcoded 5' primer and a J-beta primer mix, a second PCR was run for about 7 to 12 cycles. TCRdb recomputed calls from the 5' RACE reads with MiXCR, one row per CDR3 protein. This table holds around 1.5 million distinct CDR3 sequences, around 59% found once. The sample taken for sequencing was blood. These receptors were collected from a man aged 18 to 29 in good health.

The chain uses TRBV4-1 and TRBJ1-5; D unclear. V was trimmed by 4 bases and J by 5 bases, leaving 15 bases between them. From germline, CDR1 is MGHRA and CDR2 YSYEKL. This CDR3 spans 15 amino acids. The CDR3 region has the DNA TGCGCCAGCAGCCTCCACGGGAGGGCAGATCAGCCCCAGCATTTT. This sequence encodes CASSLHGRADQPQHF.

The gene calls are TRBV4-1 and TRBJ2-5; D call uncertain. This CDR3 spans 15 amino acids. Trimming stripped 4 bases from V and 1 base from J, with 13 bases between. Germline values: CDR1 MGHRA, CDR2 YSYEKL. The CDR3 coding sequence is TGCGCCAGCAGCCCAAGCCTCTTCCCCCAAGAGACCCAGTACTTC. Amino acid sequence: CASSPSLFPQETQYF.